These T cell receptor beta chains were read from a single sample in a study of blood T cell repertoires in COVID-19. This table comes from immunoSEQ multiplex PCR, and its TCRdb copy is limited to in-frame clones, with some not included. Seen here are around 220,000 clones, 84% observed once, and the top ten hold nearly 20%. The sample taken for sequencing was peripheral blood. These receptor sequences come from a man aged 25 to 40 with active or convalescent COVID-19. CDR3s include the opening cysteine and the closing phenylalanine or tryptophan.

>TRBV18|TRBJ2-2
CASSPSANTGELFF
>TRBV5-8|TRBJ2-1
CAGNRGVAPDEQFF
>TRBV7-9|TRBJ1-1
CASSRSGSNTEAFF
>TRBV5-1|TRBJ1-3
CASSRETGNTIYF
>TRBV2|TRBJ1-6
CASFAGQGVNSPLHF
>TRBV12-3/TRBV12-4|TRBJ1-2
CASHGTAYGYTF
>TRBV4-1|TRBJ2-3
CASSQGWGTVSTDTQYF
>TRBV5-1|TRBJ1-2
CASSKGQYGYTF
>TRBV2|TRBJ2-3
CASSVGLAGKTDTQYF
>TRBV4-2|TRBJ1-2
CASSQLGTVTNYGYTF
>TRBV28|TRBJ2-7
CASRLPGEVREQYF
>TRBV5-1|TRBJ2-4
CASSLSEVAKNIQYF
>TRBV4-2|TRBJ2-3
CASSQDRGGAKDTQYF
>TRBV3-1/TRBV3-2|TRBJ2-7
CASTIQGKSYEQYF
>TRBV19|TRBJ1-5
CASSIGGTGGGAQHF
>TRBV19|TRBJ2-7
CASSMVLAGVLEQYF
>TRBV6-7|TRBJ1-1
CASSYRITGDTEAFF